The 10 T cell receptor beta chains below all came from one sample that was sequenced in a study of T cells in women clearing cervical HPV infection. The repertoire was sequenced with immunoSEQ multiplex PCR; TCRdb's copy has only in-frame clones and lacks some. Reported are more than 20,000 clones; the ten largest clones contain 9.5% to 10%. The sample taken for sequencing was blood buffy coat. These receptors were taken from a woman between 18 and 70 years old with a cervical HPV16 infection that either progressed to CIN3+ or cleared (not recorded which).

Incomplete CDR3 DNA: TGTGCCAGCAGTTACGGGAACAGGGCTAAGCCC. Translating it yields CASSYGNRAKP. The full CDR3 protein is CASSYGNRAKPQHF. The genes are TRBV6-2 or TRBV6-3 and TRBJ1-5; tentatively, D is TRBD1 (6 bases). The read stops 3 residues short of the end of the CDR3; the missing end is completed from the germline J gene. Germline-derived CDR1 and CDR2 are MNHEY and SVGEGT. CDR3 size: 14 residues. Trimming stripped 2 bases from V and 8 bases from J, with 13 bases between.

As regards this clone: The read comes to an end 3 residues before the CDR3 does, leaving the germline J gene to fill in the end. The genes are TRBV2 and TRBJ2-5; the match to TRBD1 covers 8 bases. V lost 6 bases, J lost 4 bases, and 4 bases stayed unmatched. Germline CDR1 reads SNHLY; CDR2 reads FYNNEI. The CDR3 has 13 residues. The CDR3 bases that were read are TGTGCCAGCAGCGGACAGGGTAGAGAGACC. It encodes CASSGQGRET. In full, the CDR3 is CASSGQGRETQYF.

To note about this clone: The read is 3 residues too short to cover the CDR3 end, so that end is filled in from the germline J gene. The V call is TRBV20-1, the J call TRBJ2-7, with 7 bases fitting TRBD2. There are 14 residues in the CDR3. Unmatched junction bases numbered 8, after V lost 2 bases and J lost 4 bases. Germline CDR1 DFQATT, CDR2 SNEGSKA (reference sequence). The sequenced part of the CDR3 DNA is TGCAGTGCTAGAAGGGCGGGAGCGGGGTACGAG. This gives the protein CSARRAGAGYE. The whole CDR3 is CSARRAGAGYEQYF.

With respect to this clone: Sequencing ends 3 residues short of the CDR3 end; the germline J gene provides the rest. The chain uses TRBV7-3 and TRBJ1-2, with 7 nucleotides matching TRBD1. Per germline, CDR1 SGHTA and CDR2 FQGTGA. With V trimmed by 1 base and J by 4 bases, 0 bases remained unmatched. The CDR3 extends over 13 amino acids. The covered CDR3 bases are TGTGCCAGCAGCTTAAACAGGGGCTATGGC. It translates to CASSLNRGYG. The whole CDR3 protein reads CASSLNRGYGYTF. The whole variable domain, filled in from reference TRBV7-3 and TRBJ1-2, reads GAGVSQTPSNKVTEKGKYVELRCDPISGHTALYWYRQSLGQGPEFLIYFQGTGAADDSGLPNDRFFAVRPEGSVSTLKIQRTERGDSAVYLCASSLNRGYGYTFGSGTRLTVV.

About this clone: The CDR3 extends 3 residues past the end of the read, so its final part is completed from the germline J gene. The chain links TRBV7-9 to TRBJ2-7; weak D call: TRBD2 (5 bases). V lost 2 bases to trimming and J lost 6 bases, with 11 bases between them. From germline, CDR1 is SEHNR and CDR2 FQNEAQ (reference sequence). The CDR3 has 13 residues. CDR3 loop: CASSLSRAGEQYF. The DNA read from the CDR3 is TGTGCCAGCAGCTTAAGTCGGGCGGGCGAG.

The covered CDR3 bases are TGTGCCAGCAGTGTCGGGGGGACAGATACG. Its translation: CASSVGGTDT. The whole CDR3 region reads CASSVGGTDTQYF. The chain couples TRBV6-4 to TRBJ2-3, with TRBD2 identical over 7 bases. The read stops 3 residues short of the end of the CDR3; the missing end is completed from the germline J gene. J lost 3 bases, V lost 4 bases, and 1 base had no gene match. Germline CDR1 reads MRHNA; CDR2 reads SNTAGT. This CDR3 spans 13 amino acids.

The sequenced CDR3 bases are TGTGCCAGCAGTTATGTCGAACTAGCGGGAGACAATGAG. Translation gives CASSYVELAGDNE. The CDR3, in full, reads CASSYVELAGDNEQFF. The chain carries TRBV12-3 or TRBV12-4 and TRBJ2-1; 11 bases line up with TRBD2. The CDR3 goes on 3 residues after the read ends, and that part is filled in from the germline J gene. The CDR3 is made up of 16 amino acids. The V gene end was trimmed by 4 bases and the J gene end by 5 bases; junction bases not matched to a gene: 7.

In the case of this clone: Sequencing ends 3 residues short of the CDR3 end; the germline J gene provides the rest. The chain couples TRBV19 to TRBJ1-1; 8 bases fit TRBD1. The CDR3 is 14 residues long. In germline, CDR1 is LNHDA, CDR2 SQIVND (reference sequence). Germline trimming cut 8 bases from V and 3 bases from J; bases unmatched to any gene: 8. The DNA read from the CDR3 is TGTGCCAGTGCGGACAGGGCCGGGTACACTGAA. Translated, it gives CASADRAGYTE. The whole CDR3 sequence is CASADRAGYTEAFF.

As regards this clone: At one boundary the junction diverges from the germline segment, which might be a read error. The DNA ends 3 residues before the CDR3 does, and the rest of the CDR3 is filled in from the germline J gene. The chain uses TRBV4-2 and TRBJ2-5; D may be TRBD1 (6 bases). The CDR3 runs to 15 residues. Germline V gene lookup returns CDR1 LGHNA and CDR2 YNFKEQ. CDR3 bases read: TGCGCCAGCAGCCAGACGACAGGCAACCAAGAGACC. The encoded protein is CASSQTTGNQET. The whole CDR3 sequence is CASSQTTGNQETQYF.

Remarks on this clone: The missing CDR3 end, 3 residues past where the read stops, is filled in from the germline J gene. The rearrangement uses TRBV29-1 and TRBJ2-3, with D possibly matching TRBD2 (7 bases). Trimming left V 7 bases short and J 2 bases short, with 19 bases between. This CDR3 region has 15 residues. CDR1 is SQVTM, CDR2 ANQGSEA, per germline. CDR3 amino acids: CSAGTRGGFTDTQYF. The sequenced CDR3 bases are TGCAGCGCCGGGACAAGGGGGGGTTTCACAGATACG.